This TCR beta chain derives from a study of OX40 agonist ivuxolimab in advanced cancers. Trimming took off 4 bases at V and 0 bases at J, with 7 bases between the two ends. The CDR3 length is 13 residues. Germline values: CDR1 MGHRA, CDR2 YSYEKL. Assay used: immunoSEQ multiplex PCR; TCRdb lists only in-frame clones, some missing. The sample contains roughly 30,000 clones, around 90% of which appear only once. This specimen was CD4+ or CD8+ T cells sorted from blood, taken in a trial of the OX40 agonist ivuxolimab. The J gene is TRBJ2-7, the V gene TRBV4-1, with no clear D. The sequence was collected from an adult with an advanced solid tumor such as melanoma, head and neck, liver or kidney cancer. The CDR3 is CASSPVSSYEQYF. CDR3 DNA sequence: TGCGCCAGCAGCCCGGTGAGCTCCTACGAGCAGTACTTC.